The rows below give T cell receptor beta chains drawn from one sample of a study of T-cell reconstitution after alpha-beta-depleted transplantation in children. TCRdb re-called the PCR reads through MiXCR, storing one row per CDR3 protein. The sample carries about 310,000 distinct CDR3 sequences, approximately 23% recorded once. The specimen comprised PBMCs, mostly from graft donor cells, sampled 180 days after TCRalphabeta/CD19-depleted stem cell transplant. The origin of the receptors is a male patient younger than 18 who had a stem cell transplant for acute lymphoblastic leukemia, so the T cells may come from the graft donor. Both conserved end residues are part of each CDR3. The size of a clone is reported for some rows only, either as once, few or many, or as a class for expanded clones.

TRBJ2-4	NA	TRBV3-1	CASSPGHVKNIQYF
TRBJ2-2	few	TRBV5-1	CASSLGDHVNTGELFF
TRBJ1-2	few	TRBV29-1	CSCREGGGYTF
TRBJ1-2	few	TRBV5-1	CASQDRGGYTF
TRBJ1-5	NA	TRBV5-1	CASSLGLSTGPQHF
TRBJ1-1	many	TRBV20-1	CSVTEAFF
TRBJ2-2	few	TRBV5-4	CASSLQPGQITGELFF
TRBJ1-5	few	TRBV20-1	CSARALLDSSNQPQHF
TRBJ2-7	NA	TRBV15	CATSRARTSRGYEQYF
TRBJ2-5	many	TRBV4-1	CASSQEGVYQETQYF
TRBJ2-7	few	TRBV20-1	CSAKERGGGYEQYF
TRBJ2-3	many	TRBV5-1	CASSLLRDYYTDTQYF
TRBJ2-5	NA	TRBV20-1	CSARDGTGQETQYF
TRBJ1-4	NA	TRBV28	CASSSTGGTNEKLFF
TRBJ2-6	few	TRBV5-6	CASSLTGPPISGANVLTF
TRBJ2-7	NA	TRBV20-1	CSARVVSDPGLAGASYEQYF
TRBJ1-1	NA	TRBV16	CASSRDRVNTEAFF
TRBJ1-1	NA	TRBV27	CASSPWTRSSEAFF
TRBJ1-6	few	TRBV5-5	CASSFSGTGFNSPLHF
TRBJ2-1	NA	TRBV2	CASSGDRSSYNEQFF
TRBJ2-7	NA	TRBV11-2	CASSLVSGGSLYEQYF
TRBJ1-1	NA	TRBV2	CASNGDLNTEAFF
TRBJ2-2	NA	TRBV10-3	CAIAGNTGELFF
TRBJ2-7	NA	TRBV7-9	CASSSVLYEQYF
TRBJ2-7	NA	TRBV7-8	CASSHGHGTGTYEQYF
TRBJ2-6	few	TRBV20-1	CSAPGGTPSGANVLTF
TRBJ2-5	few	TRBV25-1	CARGRGSERTTPQETQYF
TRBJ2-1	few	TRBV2	CASTWSDEQFF
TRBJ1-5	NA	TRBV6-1	CASTPTGGFGQPQHF
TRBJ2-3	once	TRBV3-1	CASSQRGLAAITDTQYF
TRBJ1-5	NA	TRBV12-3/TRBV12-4	CASSSPRRWTGNNQPQHF
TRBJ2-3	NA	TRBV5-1	CASSLVLAGEAADTQYF
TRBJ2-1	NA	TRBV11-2	CASSRGSHRQFF
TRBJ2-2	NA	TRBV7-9	CASSSTLTGAGELFF
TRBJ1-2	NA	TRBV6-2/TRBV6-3	CASSYFLGDTYGYTF
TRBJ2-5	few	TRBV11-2	CASSLILVETQYF
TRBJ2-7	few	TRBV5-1	CASSPAGGGYEQYF
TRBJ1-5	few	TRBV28	CASRDIYQPQHF
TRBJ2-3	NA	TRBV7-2	CASSLNRGLEDTQYF
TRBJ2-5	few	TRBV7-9	CASSIQSGTGSETQYF
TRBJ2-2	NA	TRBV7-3	CASSAGTSNTGELFF